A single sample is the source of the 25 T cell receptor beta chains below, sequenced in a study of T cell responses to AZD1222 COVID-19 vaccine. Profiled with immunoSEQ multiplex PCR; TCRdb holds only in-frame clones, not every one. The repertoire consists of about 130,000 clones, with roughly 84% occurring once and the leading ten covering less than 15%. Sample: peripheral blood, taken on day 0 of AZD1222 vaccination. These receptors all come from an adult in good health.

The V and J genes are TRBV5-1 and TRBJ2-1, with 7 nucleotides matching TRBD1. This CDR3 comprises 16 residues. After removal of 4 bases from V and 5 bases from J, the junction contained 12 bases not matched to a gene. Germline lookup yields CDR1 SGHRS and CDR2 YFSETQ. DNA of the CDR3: TGCGCCAGCAGCAGGAGCTCAGGGGGTTTACACAATGAGCAGTTCTTC. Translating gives CASSRSSGGLHNEQFF. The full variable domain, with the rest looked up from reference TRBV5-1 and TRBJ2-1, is KAGVTQTPRYLIKTRGQQVTLSCSPISGHRSVSWYQQTPGQGLQFLFEYFSETQRNKGNFPGRFSGRQFSNSRSEMNVSTLELGDSALYLCASSRSSGGLHNEQFFGPGTRLTVL.

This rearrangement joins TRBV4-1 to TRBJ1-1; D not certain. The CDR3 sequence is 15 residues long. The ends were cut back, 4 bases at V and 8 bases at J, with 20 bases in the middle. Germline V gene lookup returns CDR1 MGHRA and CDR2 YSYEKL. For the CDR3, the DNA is TGCGCCAGCAGCCCCTTCGCCTTAAGCCCCCCGGAAGCTTTCTTT. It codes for CASSPFALSPPEAFF.

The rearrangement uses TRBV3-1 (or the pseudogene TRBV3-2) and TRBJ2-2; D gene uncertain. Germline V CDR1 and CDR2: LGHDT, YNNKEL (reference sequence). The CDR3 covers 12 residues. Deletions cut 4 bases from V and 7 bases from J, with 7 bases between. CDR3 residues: CASSPQYGELFF. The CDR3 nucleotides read TGTGCCAGCAGCCCCCAGTACGGGGAGCTGTTTTTT.

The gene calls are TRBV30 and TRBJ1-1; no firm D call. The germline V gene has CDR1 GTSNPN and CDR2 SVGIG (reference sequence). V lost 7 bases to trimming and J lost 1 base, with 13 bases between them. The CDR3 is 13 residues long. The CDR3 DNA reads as TGTGCCTCCCGGTGGGCGGAGAACACTGAAGCTTTCTTT. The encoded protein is CASRWAENTEAFF.

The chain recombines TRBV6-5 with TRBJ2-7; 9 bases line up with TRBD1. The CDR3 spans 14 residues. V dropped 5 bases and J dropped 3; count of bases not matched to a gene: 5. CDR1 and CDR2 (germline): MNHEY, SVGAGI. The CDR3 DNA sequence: TGTGCCAGCAGTCGCCGGGACAGGGACTACGAGCAGTACTTC. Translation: CASSRRDRDYEQYF.

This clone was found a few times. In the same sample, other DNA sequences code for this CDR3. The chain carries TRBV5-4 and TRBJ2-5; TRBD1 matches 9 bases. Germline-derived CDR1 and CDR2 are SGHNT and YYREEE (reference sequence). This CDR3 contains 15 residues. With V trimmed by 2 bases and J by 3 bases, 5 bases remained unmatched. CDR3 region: CASSLQGAGEETQYF. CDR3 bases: TGTGCCAGCAGCTTACAGGGGGCTGGGGAAGAGACCCAGTACTTC.

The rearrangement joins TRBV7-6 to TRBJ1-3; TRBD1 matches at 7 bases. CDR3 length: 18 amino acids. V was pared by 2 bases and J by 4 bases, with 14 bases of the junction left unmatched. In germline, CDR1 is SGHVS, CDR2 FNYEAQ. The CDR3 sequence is CASSLTGRLQGSGNTIYF. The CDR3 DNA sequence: TGTGCCAGCAGCTTAACCGGGAGGCTACAGGGGTCCGGAAACACCATATATTTT.

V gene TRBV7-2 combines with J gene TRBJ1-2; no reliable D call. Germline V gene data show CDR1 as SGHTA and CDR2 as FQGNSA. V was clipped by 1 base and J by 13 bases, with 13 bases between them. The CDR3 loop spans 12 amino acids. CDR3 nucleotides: TGTGCCAGCAGCTTAGTCGACCGGGCTTGCACCTTC. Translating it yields CASSLVDRACTF.

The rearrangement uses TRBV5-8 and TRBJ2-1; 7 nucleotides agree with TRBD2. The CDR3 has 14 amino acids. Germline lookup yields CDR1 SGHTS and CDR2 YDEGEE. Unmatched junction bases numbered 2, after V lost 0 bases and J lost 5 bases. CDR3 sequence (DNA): TGTGCCAGCAGCTTGGGGACTAGAGACAATGAGCAGTTCTTC. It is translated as CASSLGTRDNEQFF.

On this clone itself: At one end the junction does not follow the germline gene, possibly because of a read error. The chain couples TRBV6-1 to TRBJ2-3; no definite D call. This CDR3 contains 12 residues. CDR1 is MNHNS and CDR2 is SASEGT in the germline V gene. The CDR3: CASREAAGTQYF. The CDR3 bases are TGTGCCAGCAGAGAAGCTGCAGGTACGCAGTATTTT.

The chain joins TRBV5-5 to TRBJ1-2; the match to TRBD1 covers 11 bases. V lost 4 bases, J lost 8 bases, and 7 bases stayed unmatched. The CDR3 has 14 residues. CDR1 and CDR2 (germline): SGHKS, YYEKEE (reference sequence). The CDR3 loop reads CASSTRTGGAGYTF. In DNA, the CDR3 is TGTGCCAGCAGCACTCGGACAGGGGGCGCGGGCTACACCTTC.

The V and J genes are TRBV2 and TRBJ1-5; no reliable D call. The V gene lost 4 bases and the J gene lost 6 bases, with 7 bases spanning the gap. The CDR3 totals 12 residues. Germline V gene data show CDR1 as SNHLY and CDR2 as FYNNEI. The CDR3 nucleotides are TGTGCCAGCAGTGTCAGGAGTCAGCCCCAGCATTTT. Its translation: CASSVRSQPQHF.

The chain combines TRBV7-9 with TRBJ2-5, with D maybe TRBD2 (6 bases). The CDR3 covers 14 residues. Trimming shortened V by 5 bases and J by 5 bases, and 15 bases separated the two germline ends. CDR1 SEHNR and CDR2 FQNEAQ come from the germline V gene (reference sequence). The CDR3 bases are TGTGCCAGCAGCCGAGCCGGGGGTTGGGAGACCCAGTACTTC. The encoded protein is CASSRAGGWETQYF. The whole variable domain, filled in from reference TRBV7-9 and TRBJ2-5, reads DTGVSQNPRHKITKRGQNVTFRCDPISEHNRLYWYRQTLGQGPEFLTYFQNEAQLEKSRLLSDRFSAERPKGSFSTLEIQRTEQGDSAMYLCASSRAGGWETQYFGPGTRLLVL.

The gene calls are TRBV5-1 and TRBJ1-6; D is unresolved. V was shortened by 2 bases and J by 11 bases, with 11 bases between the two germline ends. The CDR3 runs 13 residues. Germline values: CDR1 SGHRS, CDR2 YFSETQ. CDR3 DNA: TGCGCCAGCAGCTTCAACGAATTGGCACCCCTCCACTTT. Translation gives CASSFNELAPLHF.

The CDR3 DNA sequence: TGTGCCAGCAGACCGGGACAGTCGTACGAGCAGTACTTC. Its protein product is CASRPGQSYEQYF. The chain joins TRBV2 to TRBJ2-7, with 7 bases that match TRBD1. Germline CDR1 reads SNHLY; CDR2 reads FYNNEI. The CDR3 is 13 amino acids. The V gene end was trimmed by 6 bases and the J gene end by 4 bases; junction bases not matched to a gene: 6.

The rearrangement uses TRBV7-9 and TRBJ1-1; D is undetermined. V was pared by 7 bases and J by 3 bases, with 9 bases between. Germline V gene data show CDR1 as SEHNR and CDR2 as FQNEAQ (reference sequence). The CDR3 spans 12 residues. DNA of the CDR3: TGTGCCAGCACCCCCACCCACACTGAAGCTTTCTTT. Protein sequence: CASTPTHTEAFF.

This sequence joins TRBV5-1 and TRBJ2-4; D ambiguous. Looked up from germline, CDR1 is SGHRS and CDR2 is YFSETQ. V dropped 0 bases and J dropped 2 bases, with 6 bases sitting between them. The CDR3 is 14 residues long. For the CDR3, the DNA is TGCGCCAGCAGCTTGGGGGGTACCAAAAACATTCAGTACTTC. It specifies CASSLGGTKNIQYF.

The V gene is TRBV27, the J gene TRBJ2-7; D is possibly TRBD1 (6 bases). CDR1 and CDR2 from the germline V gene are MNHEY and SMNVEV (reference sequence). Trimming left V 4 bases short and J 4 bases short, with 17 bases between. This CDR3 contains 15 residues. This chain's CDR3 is CASSSTSGHGYEQYF. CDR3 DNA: TGTGCCAGCAGTTCGACCTCGGGACATGGGTACGAGCAGTACTTC.

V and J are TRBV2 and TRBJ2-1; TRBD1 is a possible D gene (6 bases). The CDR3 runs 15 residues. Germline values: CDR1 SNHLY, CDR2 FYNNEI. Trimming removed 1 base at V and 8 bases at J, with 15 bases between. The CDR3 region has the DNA TGTGCCAGCAGTGAAGGTTGGACAGTCGGGCATGAGCAGTTCTTC. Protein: CASSEGWTVGHEQFF.

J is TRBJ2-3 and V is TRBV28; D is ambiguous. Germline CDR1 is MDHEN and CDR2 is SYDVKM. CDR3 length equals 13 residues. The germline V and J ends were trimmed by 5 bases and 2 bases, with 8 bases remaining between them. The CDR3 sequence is CASSTDPTDTQYF. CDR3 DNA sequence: TGTGCCAGCAGTACGGATCCCACAGATACGCAGTATTTT.

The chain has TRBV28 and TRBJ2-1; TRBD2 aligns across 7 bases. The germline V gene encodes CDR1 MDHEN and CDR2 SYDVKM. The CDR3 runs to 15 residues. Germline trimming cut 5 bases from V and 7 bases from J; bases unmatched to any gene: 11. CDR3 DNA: TGTGCCAGCAGTCGAGCGAGTGGGACTAATAATGAGCAGTTCTTC. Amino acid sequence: CASSRASGTNNEQFF.

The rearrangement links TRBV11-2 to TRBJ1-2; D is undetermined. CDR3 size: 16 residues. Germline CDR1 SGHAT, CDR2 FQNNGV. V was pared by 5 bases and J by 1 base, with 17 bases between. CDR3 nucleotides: TGTGCCAGCAGCCGGGTTCGAGGGCCGATTAACTATGGCTACACCTTC. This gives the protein CASSRVRGPINYGYTF.

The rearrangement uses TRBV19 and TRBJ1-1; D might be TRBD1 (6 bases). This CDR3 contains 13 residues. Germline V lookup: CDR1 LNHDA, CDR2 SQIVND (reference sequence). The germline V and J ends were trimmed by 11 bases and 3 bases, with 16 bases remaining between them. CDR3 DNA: TGTGCCGCATCCCAGGGGATAGACACTGAAGCTTTCTTT. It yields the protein CAASQGIDTEAFF.

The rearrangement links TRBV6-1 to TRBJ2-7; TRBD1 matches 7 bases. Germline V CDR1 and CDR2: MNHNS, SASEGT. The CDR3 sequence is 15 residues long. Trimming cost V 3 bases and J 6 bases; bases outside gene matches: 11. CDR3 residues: CASSDWGTALGEQYF. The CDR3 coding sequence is TGTGCCAGCAGTGATTGGGGGACAGCGTTGGGCGAGCAGTACTTC.

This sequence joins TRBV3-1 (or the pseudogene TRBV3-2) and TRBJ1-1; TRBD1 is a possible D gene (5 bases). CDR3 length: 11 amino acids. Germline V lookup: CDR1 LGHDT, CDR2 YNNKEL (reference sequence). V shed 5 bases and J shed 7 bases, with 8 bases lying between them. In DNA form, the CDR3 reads TGTGCCAGCAGCGGGACTAATGAAGCTTTCTTT. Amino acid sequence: CASSGTNEAFF.